Listed here are 14 T cell receptor beta chains from one sample, sequenced in a study of blood T cell repertoires in COVID-19. The repertoire was sequenced with immunoSEQ multiplex PCR; TCRdb's copy has only in-frame clones and lacks some. This table has about 260,000 clones, roughly 87% appearing once. What was sequenced was peripheral blood. Receptor source: a human donor in a cohort sampled during active COVID-19.

The chain employs TRBV6-6 and TRBJ1-5; maybe TRBD1 (5 bases). This CDR3 is built from 15 residues. Germline loops: CDR1 MNHNY, CDR2 SVGAGI (reference sequence). Trimming took 5 bases from V and 0 from J, leaving 11 bases between them. CDR3 DNA: TGTGCCAGCAGTCCCGAGACAGATAGCAATCAGCCCCAGCATTTT. Protein product: CASSPETDSNQPQHF.

The DNA for the CDR3 is TGTGCCAGCACCTTGAGCGGGGGGCTAATCTCTGGGGCCAACGTCCTGACTTTC. Residues: CASTLSGGLISGANVLTF. The chain couples TRBV27 to TRBJ2-6; 9 bases fit TRBD2. This CDR3 is built from 18 residues. The V gene's germline CDR1 is MNHEY and CDR2 SMNVEV (reference sequence). The V gene end was trimmed by 7 bases and the J gene end by 0 bases; junction bases not matched to a gene: 10.

The J gene is TRBJ2-4, the V gene TRBV27, with 11 bases that match TRBD1. The junction had 2 bases not matched to a gene; V was cut back by 3 bases and J by 1 base. This CDR3 comprises 16 residues. The germline gives CDR1 MNHEY, CDR2 SMNVEV (reference sequence). The CDR3 protein is CASSFGTGGAKNIQYF. CDR3 nucleotides: TGTGCCAGCAGTTTCGGGACAGGGGGGGCCAAAAACATTCAGTACTTC.

In its sample, this clone was seen a few times. V is TRBV30 and J is TRBJ2-2, with a weak D call TRBD2 (5 bases). Germline lookup yields CDR1 GTSNPN and CDR2 SVGIG (reference sequence). V lost 1 base to trimming and J lost 7 bases, with 10 bases between them. The CDR3 is made up of 13 amino acids. This CDR3 is CAWSDGLGGELFF. The DNA for the CDR3 is TGTGCCTGGAGTGACGGACTGGGCGGGGAGCTGTTTTTT.

The rearrangement uses TRBV7-2 and TRBJ2-3, with 8 bases identical to TRBD2. The germline V gene has CDR1 SGHTA and CDR2 FQGNSA. Unmatched junction bases numbered 19, after V lost 4 bases and J lost 7 bases. This CDR3 has 18 amino acids. CDR3 nucleotides: TGTGCCAGCAGCTCCTTCAGCCCGGGACTAGTTATCCACAATACGCAGTATTTT. It is translated as CASSSFSPGLVIHNTQYF. The full variable domain, with the rest looked up from reference TRBV7-2 and TRBJ2-3, is GAGVSQSPSNKVTEKGKDVELRCDPISGHTALYWYRQSLGQGLEFLIYFQGNSAPDKSGLPSDRFSAERTGGSVSTLTIQRTQQEDSAVYLCASSSFSPGLVIHNTQYFGPGTRLTVL.

The chain links TRBV18 to TRBJ1-1, with D perhaps matching TRBD1 (5 bases). Germline-derived CDR1 and CDR2 are KGHSH and LQKENI. CDR3 size: 13 residues. Trimming left V 6 bases short and J 1 base short, with 9 bases between. CDR3 loop: CASSMTANTEAFF. CDR3 DNA sequence: TGTGCCAGCTCCATGACAGCGAACACTGAAGCTTTCTTT.

V usage is TRBV5-1 and J usage is TRBJ1-1; the match to TRBD1 covers 8 bases. The CDR3 spans 14 residues. The germline V gene has CDR1 SGHRS and CDR2 YFSETQ. Trimming cost V 6 bases and J 5 bases; bases outside gene matches: 9. The DNA for the CDR3 is TGCGCCAGCACCCGCACACAGGGGGAGACTGAAGCTTTCTTT. It yields the protein CASTRTQGETEAFF.

The rearrangement joins TRBV7-2 to TRBJ2-6, with a possible D match to TRBD1 (6 bases). V was shortened by 5 bases and J by 1 base, with 18 bases between the two germline ends. CDR3 length: 18 residues. Germline CDR1 SGHTA, CDR2 FQGNSA. This CDR3 reads CASSPTPRTASGANVLTF. The CDR3 nucleotides are TGTGCCAGCAGCCCAACCCCCCGGACAGCATCTGGGGCCAACGTCCTGACTTTC.

The rearrangement links TRBV4-1 to TRBJ2-7, with D unclear. Trimming took off 0 bases at V and 7 bases at J, with 19 bases between the two ends. The germline V gene encodes CDR1 MGHRA and CDR2 YSYEKL. This CDR3 is built from 16 residues. The CDR3 spells CASSQDGSRVSKEQYF. DNA of the CDR3: TGCGCCAGCAGCCAAGATGGGTCTCGGGTGAGCAAAGAGCAGTACTTC.

The chain recombines TRBV9 with TRBJ2-3; D uncertain. This CDR3 spans 13 amino acids. Germline CDR1 is SGDLS and CDR2 is YYNGEE. Trimming left V 2 bases short and J 1 base short, with 5 bases between. CDR3 amino acids: CASSVRGTDTQYF. The CDR3 DNA reads TGTGCCAGCAGCGTCCGTGGCACAGATACGCAGTATTTT.

The rearrangement uses TRBV6-5 and TRBJ1-1, with D maybe TRBD1 (6 bases). V was trimmed by 5 bases and J by 6 bases, leaving 13 bases between them. CDR3 size: 13 residues. The germline gives CDR1 MNHEY, CDR2 SVGAGI. This CDR3 is CASSSTGRAEAFF. The CDR3 nucleotides read TGTGCCAGCAGTAGTACAGGGAGGGCTGAAGCTTTCTTT.

CDR3 DNA sequence: TGTGCCTGGAGTGGCCTGACAGTGAACACTGAAGCTTTCTTT. It specifies CAWSGLTVNTEAFF. The chain couples TRBV30 to TRBJ1-1, with D perhaps matching TRBD1 (5 bases). From germline, CDR1 is GTSNPN and CDR2 SVGIG (reference sequence). CDR3 length equals 14 residues. The V gene lost 1 base and the J gene lost 0 bases, with 9 bases spanning the gap. The full variable domain, its missing parts supplied by reference TRBV30 and TRBJ1-1, is SQTIHQWPATLVQPVGSPLSLECTVEGTSNPNLYWYRQAAGRGLQLLFYSVGIGQISSEVPQNLSASRPQDRQFILSSKKLLLSDSGFYLCAWSGLTVNTEAFFGQGTRLTVV.

A remark on this clone: Other DNA sequences of this sample code for an identical CDR3. This chain connects TRBV28 to TRBJ2-7; D is unresolved. The CDR3 is 11 amino acids. Germline lookup yields CDR1 MDHEN and CDR2 SYDVKM. The V gene lost 2 bases and the J gene lost 5 bases, with 4 bases spanning the gap. The CDR3 here is CASSLRDEQYF. As DNA, the CDR3 is TGTGCCAGCAGTTTACGAGACGAGCAGTACTTC. Filled out from reference TRBV28 and TRBJ2-7, the complete variable domain reads DVKVTQSSRYLVKRTGEKVFLECVQDMDHENMFWYRQDPGLGLRLIYFSYDVKMKEKGDIPEGYSVSREKKERFSLILESASTNQTSMYLCASSLRDEQYFGPGTRLTVT.

The J gene is TRBJ2-7, the V gene TRBV12-3 or TRBV12-4; possibly TRBD2 for D (5 bases). The CDR3 is made up of 12 amino acids. V was trimmed by 8 bases and J by 3 bases, leaving 11 bases between them. The CDR3 spells CASGRGNYEQYF. The DNA for the CDR3 is TGTGCCAGCGGACGGGGAAACTACGAGCAGTACTTC.